This T cell receptor (beta chain) was observed in a study of cytomegalovirus exposure and HLA in healthy donors. Trimming removed 1 base from V and 3 bases from J, with 7 bases in between. CDR1 is SGHRS and CDR2 is YFSETQ in the germline V gene. CDR3 size: 13 residues. PCR involved 60 Vbeta and 13 Jbeta primers. Using immunoSEQ multiplex PCR, the repertoire was profiled, and TCRdb retains in-frame clones only, with some absent. The profile shows 100,000 or so clones, around two thirds of them singletons. The rearrangement uses TRBV5-1 and TRBJ1-2; D remains ambiguous. This receptor was taken from a man in his forties or fifties in good health and CMV-seropositive. The specimen was PBMCs. DNA of the CDR3: TGCGCCAGCAGCTTGACGAGGGACTATGGCTACACCTTC. Encoded protein: CASSLTRDYGYTF.